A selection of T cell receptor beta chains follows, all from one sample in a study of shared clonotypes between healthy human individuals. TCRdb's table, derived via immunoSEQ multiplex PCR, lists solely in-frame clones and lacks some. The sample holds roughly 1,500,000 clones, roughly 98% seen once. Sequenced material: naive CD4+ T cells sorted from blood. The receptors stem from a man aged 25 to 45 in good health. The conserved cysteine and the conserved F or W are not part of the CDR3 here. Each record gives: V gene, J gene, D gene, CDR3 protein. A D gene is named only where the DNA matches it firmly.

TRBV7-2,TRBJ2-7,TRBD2,ASSWLVAGAFHEQY
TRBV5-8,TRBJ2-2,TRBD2,ASSSLAGDTGELF
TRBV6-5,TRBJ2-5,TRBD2,ASSLTSGTETQY
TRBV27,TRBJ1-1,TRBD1,ASSSPARDSEAF
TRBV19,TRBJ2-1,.,ASSVGRGWEQF
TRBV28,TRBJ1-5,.,ASSLHQGGSNQPQH
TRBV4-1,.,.,ASSLGHSVSYNEQF
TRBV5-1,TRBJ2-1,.,ASSPKAGQSSYNEQF
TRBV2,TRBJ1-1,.,ASSDKKQGGNTEAF
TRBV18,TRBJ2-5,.,ASSRNSGEETQY
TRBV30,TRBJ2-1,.,AWSARFNNEQF
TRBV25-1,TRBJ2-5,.,ASSEGADPQETQY
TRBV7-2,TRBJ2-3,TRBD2,ASSRIGTSEY
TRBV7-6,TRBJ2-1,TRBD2,ASSLVLAAYNEQF
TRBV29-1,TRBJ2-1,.,SVSTMPGEDEQF
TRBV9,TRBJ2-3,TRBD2,ASSGRGRGTDTQY
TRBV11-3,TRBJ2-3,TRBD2,ASSSRTGGTSGSTDTQY
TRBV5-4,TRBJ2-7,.,ASSQELARGEQY
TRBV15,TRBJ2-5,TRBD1,ATSSPGQGLQETQY
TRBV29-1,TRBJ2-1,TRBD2,SVEDSGSSYNEQF
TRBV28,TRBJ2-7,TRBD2,ASRLAGTSYEQY
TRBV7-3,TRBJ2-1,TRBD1,ASSLTGGVEQF
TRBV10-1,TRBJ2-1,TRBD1,ASSERQGPYEQF
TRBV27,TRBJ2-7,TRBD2,ASSIRTSGIGSYEQY
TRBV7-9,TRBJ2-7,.,ASSFGETYEQY
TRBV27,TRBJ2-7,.,ASKSGYEQY
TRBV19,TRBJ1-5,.,ASSKAANRGWGGSNQPQH
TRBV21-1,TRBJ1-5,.,ASILPQGSFAQPQH
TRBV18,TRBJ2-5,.,ASSSRLVSPETQY
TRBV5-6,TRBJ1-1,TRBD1,ASSSDRGHHTEAF
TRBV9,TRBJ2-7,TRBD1,ASSKGQTPYEQY
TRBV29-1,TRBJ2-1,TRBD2,SSRGLADNEQF
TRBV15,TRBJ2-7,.,ATSGGRRTKSYEQY
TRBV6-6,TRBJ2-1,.,ASSYRQWGLGDEQF
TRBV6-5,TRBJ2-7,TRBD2,ASSNGGLNGQY
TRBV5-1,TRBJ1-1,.,ASSRDTGAEAF